Listed below are T cell receptor beta chains from one sample, sequenced in a study of identical twins. TCRdb used MiXCR to reprocess the 5' RACE reads, holding one entry per CDR3 protein. The repertoire holds just under 650,000 distinct CDR3 sequences, with around 7.4% as singletons. The same data also went into a second study, on yellow fever vaccine responses in identical twins.

Sequencing input: PBMCs. Receptor source: a woman aged 18-29 years in good health. Each CDR3 is given with its conserved first and last residue. D genes are given only for firm matches. For some rows the clone size is stated as once, few or many, or as a class when expanded; others skip it.

length: 18
J: TRBJ1-2
V: TRBV6-5
size: NA
D: TRBD1
DNA: TGTGCCAGCAGTTACTTATCCGGGACAGGGGCCCTTGGCTATGGCTACACCTTC
CDR3: CASSYLSGTGALGYGYTF

length: 13
J: TRBJ1-2
V: TRBV12-3/TRBV12-4
size: many
D: NA
DNA: TGTGCCAGCAGTTTAAGTGAAAGCTATGGCTACACCTTC
CDR3: CASSLSESYGYTF

length: 15
J: TRBJ2-7
V: TRBV20-1
size: NA
D: TRBD2
DNA: TGCAGTGCTAGAGATAGGCTAGCGGGAATCGACGAGCAGTACTTC
CDR3: CSARDRLAGIDEQYF

length: 16
J: TRBJ2-1
V: TRBV4-1
size: many
D: TRBD2
DNA: TGCGCCAGCAGCCAAGACCTAGCGGGAGTGTACAATGAGCAGTTCTTC
CDR3: CASSQDLAGVYNEQFF

length: 13
J: TRBJ2-6
V: TRBV2
size: few
D: NA
DNA: TGTGCCAGCAGTGAACCCGGGGCCAACGTCCTGACTTTC
CDR3: CASSEPGANVLTF

length: 20
J: TRBJ2-5
V: TRBV20-1
size: NA
D: TRBD2
DNA: TGCTGTGCTAGAGATAGGTCTCCTACTAGCGGGAGGGCACCCCAAGAGACCCAGTACTTC
CDR3: CCARDRSPTSGRAPQETQYF

length: 15
J: TRBJ1-1
V: TRBV7-9
size: many
D: NA
DNA: TGTGCCAGCAGCTTAGGGGGGAATATGAACACTGAAGCTTTCTTT
CDR3: CASSLGGNMNTEAFF

length: 15
J: TRBJ1-5
V: TRBV12-3/TRBV12-4
size: NA
D: NA
DNA: NA
CDR3: CASSFGPGGPQPQHF

length: 17
J: TRBJ2-5
V: TRBV27
size: few
D: TRBD1
DNA: TGTGCCAGCAGTTTGAGGTCCGGGACAGGGGGCCGTGAGACCCAGTACTTC
CDR3: CASSLRSGTGGRETQYF

length: 14
J: TRBJ1-1
V: TRBV5-5
size: many
D: TRBD1
DNA: TGTGCCAGCAGCCCCTTCGGGACAGTTAAAGAAGCTTTCTTT
CDR3: CASSPFGTVKEAFF

length: 14
J: TRBJ1-5
V: TRBV20-1
size: few
D: TRBD1
DNA: TGCAGTGCCCACGGACAGGGAGGAAATCAGCCCCAGCATTTT
CDR3: CSAHGQGGNQPQHF

length: 13
J: TRBJ1-1
V: TRBV20-1
size: few
D: TRBD1
DNA: TGCAGTGCTAGGAAGGGGGCAGGCACTGAAGCTTTCTTT
CDR3: CSARKGAGTEAFF

length: 19
J: TRBJ2-7
V: TRBV6-5
size: few
D: NA
DNA: TGTGCCAGCAGTTACTCGAGCCAGGGGGGGGCAGAGAGTTCCTACGAGCAGTACTTC
CDR3: CASSYSSQGGAESSYEQYF

length: 17
J: TRBJ2-1
V: TRBV24-1
size: many
D: TRBD2
DNA: TGTGCCACCAGTGATCCGGGACTAGCGGGAGTCTACAATGAGCAGTTCTTC
CDR3: CATSDPGLAGVYNEQFF

length: 14
J: TRBJ2-7
V: TRBV5-4
size: few
D: NA
DNA: TGTGCCAGCAGCTTGGATAGGATCTCCTACGAGCAGTACTTC
CDR3: CASSLDRISYEQYF

length: 14
J: TRBJ1-2
V: TRBV2
size: many
D: TRBD1
DNA: TGTGCCAGCAGTGAAGACAGGGGGAAAGATGGCTACACCTTC
CDR3: CASSEDRGKDGYTF

length: 14
J: TRBJ1-4
V: TRBV7-2
size: many
D: NA
DNA: TGTGCCAGCAGCTTAGCAGTTGGCAATGAAAAACTGTTTTTT
CDR3: CASSLAVGNEKLFF

length: 16
J: TRBJ2-1
V: TRBV7-2
size: NA
D: NA
DNA: TGTGCCAGCAGCTTAGCGGGGCACCTCCTACACAATGAGCAGTTCTTC
CDR3: CASSLAGHLLHNEQFF

length: 14
J: TRBJ2-1
V: TRBV27
size: many
D: TRBD2
DNA: TGTGCCAGCAGTCCGCCTGGACTAGCGGGTGAGCAGTTCTTC
CDR3: CASSPPGLAGEQFF

length: 11
J: TRBJ2-5
V: TRBV20-1
size: few
D: TRBD1
DNA: TGCAGTGCCCCCAGGGGGTTGACGCAGTACTTC
CDR3: CSAPRGLTQYF

length: 13
J: TRBJ1-1
V: TRBV19
size: few
D: NA
DNA: TGTGCCAGTAGTATAATAGCGGACACTGAAGCTTTCTTT
CDR3: CASSIIADTEAFF

length: 16
J: TRBJ2-2
V: TRBV20-1
size: few
D: TRBD2
DNA: TGCAGTGCTAGTGGGGTAACGGGAGGGCCATCCGGGGAGCTGTTTTTT
CDR3: CSASGVTGGPSGELFF

length: 12
J: TRBJ1-4
V: TRBV3-1
size: many
D: NA
DNA: TGTGCCAGCAGCCAAAACGGACGGAAACTGTTTTTT
CDR3: CASSQNGRKLFF

length: 15
J: TRBJ2-7
V: TRBV18
size: few
D: TRBD2
DNA: TGTGCCAGCTCAGCCACCGGGACTAGAGTCGTCGAGCAGTACTTC
CDR3: CASSATGTRVVEQYF

length: 12
J: TRBJ2-2
V: TRBV29-1
size: many
D: NA
DNA: TGCAGCGTTGAGGGCAACACCGGGGAGCTGTTTTTT
CDR3: CSVEGNTGELFF

length: 15
J: TRBJ2-1
V: TRBV3-1
size: many
D: NA
DNA: TGTGCCAGCAGCCAAGAATCGGGACGCGGTCAGGAGCAGTTCTTC
CDR3: CASSQESGRGQEQFF

length: 13
J: TRBJ1-6
V: TRBV5-1
size: few
D: TRBD1
DNA: TGCGCCAGCAGCCAGGACAGGGGTTCACCCCTCCACTTT
CDR3: CASSQDRGSPLHF

length: 16
J: TRBJ2-5
V: TRBV20-1
size: once
D: TRBD1
DNA: TGCAGTGCTAGATCAGGCATGTGGACAGGGGGAGAGACCCAGTACTTC
CDR3: CSARSGMWTGGETQYF

length: 13
J: TRBJ1-1
V: TRBV6-1
size: few
D: NA
DNA: TGTGCCAGCAGGCCCAAGGGAGGGACTGAAGCTTTCTTT
CDR3: CASRPKGGTEAFF

length: 14
J: TRBJ2-3
V: TRBV10-3
size: many
D: NA
DNA: TGTGCCAGTCGCCCCGGGCCTAGCACAGATACGCAGTATTTT
CDR3: CASRPGPSTDTQYF

length: 17
J: TRBJ2-3
V: TRBV10-3
size: few
D: NA
DNA: TGTGCCATTCGCCCCCCCGTGACACCCAGCGGGACAGATACGCAGTATTTT
CDR3: CAIRPPVTPSGTDTQYF

length: 16
J: TRBJ2-6
V: TRBV12-3/TRBV12-4
size: many
D: NA
DNA: TGTGCCAGCAGTCCTGACAGAGCCTCTGGGGCCAACGTCCTGACTTTC
CDR3: CASSPDRASGANVLTF

length: 15
J: TRBJ2-5
V: TRBV28
size: NA
D: TRBD2
DNA: TGTGCCAGCAGCGTTGGGTCGGGGGGGAAAGAGACCCAGTACTTC
CDR3: CASSVGSGGKETQYF

length: 17
J: TRBJ2-7
V: TRBV6-5
size: few
D: TRBD1
DNA: TGTGCCAGCAGTTACTCCAGGACAGGGTTTGATGCCTACGAGCAGTACTTC
CDR3: CASSYSRTGFDAYEQYF

length: 15
J: TRBJ2-4
V: TRBV7-2
size: few
D: NA
DNA: TGTGCCAGCAGCGCAAACAGGGTTGCCAAAAACATTCAGTACTTC
CDR3: CASSANRVAKNIQYF

length: 12
J: TRBJ2-2
V: TRBV24-1
size: few
D: NA
DNA: TGTGCCACCAGTTCCGTGGCGGGGGAGCTGTTTTTT
CDR3: CATSSVAGELFF

length: 11
J: TRBJ2-5
V: TRBV20-1
size: few
D: NA
DNA: TGCAGTGCTAGGGAACGGGGGACCCAGTACTTC
CDR3: CSARERGTQYF

length: 14
J: TRBJ2-3
V: TRBV10-3
size: many
D: NA
DNA: TGTGCCATCAGTGAGGACAGGTCCACAGATACGCAGTATTTT
CDR3: CAISEDRSTDTQYF

length: 14
J: TRBJ2-3
V: TRBV29-1
size: few
D: NA
DNA: TGCAGCGTTGAAGATTGGGGGGCAGTAGATACGCAGTATTTT
CDR3: CSVEDWGAVDTQYF

length: 13
J: TRBJ1-4
V: TRBV6-2/TRBV6-3
size: few
D: TRBD1
DNA: TGTGCCAGCAGCCAGGACAGGAATGAAAAACTGTTTTTT
CDR3: CASSQDRNEKLFF